This TCR beta chain was sequenced for a study of blood T cell repertoires in COVID-19. Clones were sequenced by immunoSEQ multiplex PCR, and TCRdb holds only the in-frame ones, with some missing. The sample yields approximately 58,000 clones, 80% to 95% seen once. The ends were cut back, 0 bases at V and 6 bases at J, with 8 bases in the middle. This CDR3 region has 14 residues. CDR1 LNHDA and CDR2 SQIVND come from the germline V gene (reference sequence). Material for sequencing was peripheral blood. This clonotype originated in a woman older than 75 with active COVID-19. The rearrangement joins TRBV19 to TRBJ1-4; TRBD1 is a possible D gene (5 bases). The DNA for the CDR3 is TGTGCCAGTAGTATAGACAGGGCGGATGAAAAACTGTTTTTT. This codes for CASSIDRADEKLFF.